This T cell receptor beta chain was captured by sequencing in a study of cytomegalovirus exposure and HLA in healthy donors. PCR employed 60 Vbeta and 13 Jbeta primers. Produced via immunoSEQ multiplex PCR; TCRdb's table is partial and in-frame only. There are about 150,000 clones in the sample; over 60% occur only once, and roughly 2.1% lies in the top ten. Germline assignment: CDR1 MNHEY and CDR2 SVGAGI. Trimming at V came to 2 bases and at J to 13 bases, leaving 10 bases not matched to a gene. The CDR3 is 14 amino acids. Of note for this clone: The antigen remains undetermined.

The study, taken as a whole, reports: A cluster of highly shared sequence variants was likely a sequencing artifact.

This chain uses TRBV6-5 with TRBJ1-5, with TRBD1 matching over 8 bases. Specimen: PBMCs. The source is a man aged 35 to 55 in good health and CMV-seronegative. CDR3 sequence: CASSYRTGRDLQHF. The CDR3 DNA reads as TGTGCCAGCAGTTACCGGACAGGGAGGGATCTGCAGCATTTT.